Sequencing of this T cell receptor (beta chain) was carried out in a study of CD8 T cells in Susac syndrome. V was pared by 4 bases and J by 6 bases, with 9 bases of the junction left unmatched. CDR1 and CDR2 (germline): SGHDT, YYEEEE. CDR3 length: 14 amino acids. CD8+ and CD4+ T cells from blood underwent TCR beta sequencing, which was carried out in a high-throughput format. When the RNA was reverse transcribed, random hexamers were used with an input of roughly 0.45 to 1 ug. TCRdb itself ran the immunoSEQ multiplex PCR reads through MiXCR, one entry per CDR3 protein. The sample shows roughly 28,000 distinct CDR3 sequences, roughly 94% of them seen only once.

The sample consisted of CD8+ T cells from PBMCs. The receptor's source is a human donor in good health. This sequence joins TRBV5-6 and TRBJ1-1; the match to TRBD1 covers 7 bases. The CDR3 nucleotides read TGTGCCAGCAGCCTGGGACAGTCACGGTCTGAAGCTTTCTTT. This gives the protein CASSLGQSRSEAFF.